This T cell receptor beta chain was captured in a study of cytomegalovirus exposure and HLA in healthy donors. Points from the study as a whole: Links to common viral pathogens appeared, in a later analysis, for several of the most significant clusters. Looking again later, the authors saw that most CMV-associated TCR beta chains seemed HLA-restricted. In a later analysis, a missense DCLRE1C variant was linked to TCR beta V- and J-gene trimming. It was only CMV serostatus that was available as immune exposure information.

The V gene's germline CDR1 is ENHRY and CDR2 SYGVKD. The trim removed 2 bases at V and 2 bases at J, leaving 4 bases unmatched. The CDR3 length is 15 residues. Points on this clone: What it binds is unknown.

The PCR ran on 60 Vbeta and 13 Jbeta primers. Clones were sequenced by immunoSEQ multiplex PCR, and TCRdb holds only the in-frame ones, with some missing. The sample carries roughly 62,000 clones, roughly 75% recorded once. Sequencing used PBMCs. The source of this sequence is a woman aged 30 to 39 in good health and CMV-seronegative. The chain employs TRBV10-3 and TRBJ2-3; TRBD2 matches 7 bases. CDR3 sequence: CAISERTSDTDTQYF. The DNA for the CDR3 is TGTGCCATCAGTGAGCGTACTAGCGACACAGATACGCAGTATTTT.